This T cell receptor beta chain was captured in a study of T cell clones after liver transplantation. Background on the study: A pre-transplant mixed lymphocyte reaction with TCRbeta sequencing defined graft-donor-reactive clones followed in post-transplant blood. Pre-transplant mixed lymphocyte reactions yielded third-party-reactive TCRbeta sequences as comparators for graft-donor-reactive sequences. Without induction therapy, subjects received standard immunosuppression until 12-24 months post-transplant.

Study-wide results and limits: Conclusions were preliminary, with small, heterogeneous patient groups.

Using immunoSEQ multiplex PCR, the repertoire was profiled, and TCRdb retains in-frame clones only, with some absent. Of 99,000 or so clones in the sample, around four fifths were seen once. The CDR3 totals 16 residues. CDR1 SGHAT and CDR2 FQNNGV come from the germline V gene. V was cut by 2 bases and J by 2 bases, with 12 bases left in between. Details on this clone: Its antigen remains unidentified.

The source was CD4+ T cells from blood, collected before liver transplant. The chain carries TRBV11-2 and TRBJ2-2; D possibly corresponds to TRBD1 (6 bases). The receptor's source is a human donor who received a liver transplant. The CDR3 sequence: CASSLQTGKNTGELFF. The DNA for the CDR3 is TGTGCCAGCAGCTTACAAACAGGGAAAAACACCGGGGAGCTGTTTTTT. Drawing the rest from reference TRBV11-2 and TRBJ2-2, the complete variable domain is EAGVAQSPRYKIIEKRQSVAFWCNPISGHATLYWYQQILGQGPKLLIQFQNNGVVDDSQLPKDRFSAERLKGVDSTLKIQPAKLEDSAVYLCASSLQTGKNTGELFFGEGSRLTVL.